Listed below are T cell receptor beta chains from one sample, sequenced in a study of blood T cells in healthy people across ages. TCRdb reanalysed the 5' RACE reads using MiXCR and keeps one entry per CDR3 protein. The sample includes around 1,700,000 distinct CDR3 sequences, roughly 27% of them seen just once. The sample consisted of blood. Every receptor here comes from a woman aged 30 to 39 in good health. Each CDR3 is given with its conserved first and last residue. The D gene is left open where the match is weak. Clone size appears in some rows only: once, few, many, or a class for an expanded clone.

CDR3 DNA,CDR3 protein,V gene,J gene,D gene,clone size
TGTGCCAGTGCGCGGGATATTTCCTACGAGCAGTACTTC,CASARDISYEQYF,TRBV27,TRBJ2-7,NA,many
TGTGCCAGCAGCTTTATCGGGGGAGGCACTGAAGCTTTCTTT,CASSFIGGGTEAFF,TRBV5-5,TRBJ1-1,NA,NA
TGTGCCATCAGCGGGACTGGCTACAATGAGCAGTACTTC,CAISGTGYNEQYF,TRBV10-3,TRBJ2-4,NA,NA
TGTGCCTACAGCGGGGGGGAGGATACGCAGTATTTT,CAYSGGEDTQYF,TRBV30,TRBJ2-3,TRBD2,NA
TGTGCCACCAGCCGAGCAAACAATGAGCAGTTCTTC,CATSRANNEQFF,TRBV24-1,TRBJ2-1,NA,few
TGTGCCAGCAGCCCCCGGGGCTTAATCTACGAGCAGTACTTC,CASSPRGLIYEQYF,TRBV13,TRBJ2-7,NA,NA
TGCAGTGCTAGAGTAAGCGGGAGATCCTCCTACGAGCAGTACTTC,CSARVSGRSSYEQYF,TRBV20-1,TRBJ2-7,TRBD2,many
TGCGCCAGCATTCCGGACAGAACCACAGATACGCAGTATTTT,CASIPDRTTDTQYF,TRBV12-3/TRBV12-4,TRBJ2-3,NA,few
TGCAGTGCTGGGGGATCGCTAGCGGGGGGGCCTAGAAACATTCAGTACTTC,CSAGGSLAGGPRNIQYF,TRBV20-1,TRBJ2-4,TRBD2,NA
TGTGCCAGCAGTTCCCAAAGCGGGAGGGCCTCCAATGAGCAGTTCTTC,CASSSQSGRASNEQFF,TRBV12-3/TRBV12-4,TRBJ2-1,TRBD2,NA
TGTGCCAGCAGCCCCGAAGGGTTCGAGGGAGGGCGGCTAGATACGCAGTATTTT,CASSPEGFEGGRLDTQYF,TRBV3-1,TRBJ2-3,TRBD2,few
TGCAGTGGGGGTAGAAGCACAGATACGCAGTATTTT,CSGGRSTDTQYF,TRBV29-1,TRBJ2-3,NA,many
TGTGCCAGCAGCCAACAGGGCTCCGATGGCTACACCTTC,CASSQQGSDGYTF,TRBV3-1,TRBJ1-2,NA,few
TGTGCCAGCAACCTGACAAGCTCCTACGAGCAGTACTTC,CASNLTSSYEQYF,TRBV27,TRBJ2-7,NA,NA
TGTGCCATCAGGGGACAGTACCCTGGCTACACCTTC,CAIRGQYPGYTF,TRBV10-3,TRBJ1-2,TRBD1,many
TGTGCCAGCAGCTTAGAGTCTAGCGGATACAATGAGCAGTACTTC,CASSLESSGYNEQYF,TRBV7-6,TRBJ2-4,TRBD2,few
TGTGCCACCAGTGAGGAGACCCACTATGGCTACACCTTC,CATSEETHYGYTF,TRBV15,TRBJ1-2,NA,NA
TGTGCCAGCAGCGCGTCTAGCGGGGACTACCAAGAGACCCAGTACTTC,CASSASSGDYQETQYF,TRBV9,TRBJ2-5,TRBD2,NA
TGTGCCAGCAGACTCATGCCGGGACAGGGTGTCCACAATGAGCAGTTCTTC,CASRLMPGQGVHNEQFF,TRBV28,TRBJ2-1,TRBD1,NA
TGTGCCAGCAGCTACGGACTGTTCTCTGGGGCCAACGTCCTGACTTTC,CASSYGLFSGANVLTF,TRBV28,TRBJ2-6,NA,many
TGCGCCAGCAGCTTGTCGACAATAAGCACAGATACGCAGTATTTT,CASSLSTISTDTQYF,TRBV5-1,TRBJ2-3,NA,NA
TGTGCCAGCAGTGGCCGGACTAGCGGAAACAATGAGCAGTTCTTC,CASSGRTSGNNEQFF,TRBV6-6,TRBJ2-1,TRBD2,NA
TGCAGCGTTGGTAAAGCGGCAGGACAAGAGGGTGGCTACACCTTC,CSVGKAAGQEGGYTF,TRBV29-1,TRBJ1-2,NA,few
TGTGCCGGCAGTGACCGGACTAGCGGTTACGAGCAGTACTTC,CAGSDRTSGYEQYF,TRBV6-6,TRBJ2-7,TRBD2,NA
TGCAGCGTCGCACGAGGGAAGGGGCCCTACGAGCAGTACTTC,CSVARGKGPYEQYF,TRBV29-1,TRBJ2-7,NA,NA
TGCAGCGCCTGGACTAGCGGGAGAGGAAATGAGCAGTTCTTC,CSAWTSGRGNEQFF,TRBV29-1,TRBJ2-1,TRBD2,few
TGCAGTGCTAGTTCCCGGAGTCACAACTCCTACGAGCAGTACTTC,CSASSRSHNSYEQYF,TRBV20-1,TRBJ2-7,NA,NA
TGTGCCAGCAGTTTAGGAGGGCAAGGGCAGTACTTC,CASSLGGQGQYF,TRBV12-3/TRBV12-4,TRBJ2-4,NA,many
TGTGCCTGGAGCCTAGCGGGGTTGGGTGGGGCCAACGTCCTGACTTTC,CAWSLAGLGGANVLTF,TRBV30,TRBJ2-6,TRBD2,few
TGTGCCACCAGCAGACCATTGGCCAGCGGGGCCTACGAGCAGTACTTC,CATSRPLASGAYEQYF,TRBV15,TRBJ2-7,TRBD2,few
TGCAGCGTTGAAGATGATCCGGATACGCAGTATTTT,CSVEDDPDTQYF,TRBV29-1,TRBJ2-3,NA,many
TGCAGTGCTTCGAGACAGGATTTAGAAGCTAACTATGGCTACACCTTC,CSASRQDLEANYGYTF,TRBV20-1,TRBJ1-2,NA,many
TGTGCCAGCAGCCTCCGGGACCCCACGGAGACCCAGTACTTC,CASSLRDPTETQYF,TRBV7-2,TRBJ2-5,NA,NA
TGCGCCAGCAGCCCAAACGTCGGTCAGCCCCAGCATTTT,CASSPNVGQPQHF,TRBV4-3,TRBJ1-5,NA,few
TGTGCCTGGAGTGGCGGGACCTATGGCTACACCTTC,CAWSGGTYGYTF,TRBV30,TRBJ1-2,NA,NA
TGTGCCAGCAGTTTATCCCCCAACAGCGGGGTAAACGAGCAGTACTTC,CASSLSPNSGVNEQYF,TRBV27,TRBJ2-7,TRBD2,NA
TGCGCCAGCAGCCAGTCTGAAGTTCGCACAGATACGCAGTATTTT,CASSQSEVRTDTQYF,TRBV4-1,TRBJ2-3,NA,many
TGTGCCAGCAGCACCGGACAGGGCGCGAAGAATCAGCCCCAGCATTTT,CASSTGQGAKNQPQHF,TRBV12-3/TRBV12-4,TRBJ1-5,TRBD1,NA